This T cell receptor (beta chain) was recorded in a study of CXCR3-negative and CXCR3-positive naive CD8 T cells. Study information: For each library, about 1.5 +/- 0.3 million TRB reads were obtained, around 140 million in total.

Broader study findings: Cryopreserved cells partially lost CXCR3 expression, and fresh PBMCs were used in most assays.

UMI-labeled 5' RACE TRB cDNA libraries were prepared from the cells. Reprocessing the 5' RACE reads, TCRdb reports a single entry for every CDR3 protein and omits DNA. The sample yields about 90,000 distinct CDR3 sequences, of which the top ten take up about 1%. Comments on this clonotype: Antigen specificity is unknown.

This CDR3 has 12 residues. Germline loops: CDR1 SEHNR, CDR2 FQNEAQ (reference sequence). Naivety in CD8+ T cells corresponded to a CD45RO-CCR7+CD27+CD95- phenotype. What was sequenced was naive CXCR3- CD8+ T cells from blood. Described subset: CD45RO-CCR7+CD27+CD95- naive CD8+ T cells lacking CXCR3 (TNR3-). This clonotype was obtained from a human donor in good health. Some clones in this sample may be carry-over from other donors' samples. The chain couples TRBV7-9 to TRBJ2-5. The CDR3 loop is CASSQMAETQYF.